This TCR beta chain was sequenced in a study of blood T cell repertoires in COVID-19. About the research overall: In each case, the material was cDNA or gDNA derived from T cells, B-cell-depleted T cells, or PBMCs.

Germline CDR1 is SGHNT and CDR2 is YYREEE (reference sequence). V shed 4 bases and J 0 bases; nucleotides not matched to a gene: 10. The length of the CDR3 is 18 residues. Clones were read by immunoSEQ multiplex PCR, and TCRdb kept only the in-frame ones, dropping some. This table holds 330,000 or so clones, roughly 86% found once. The gene calls are TRBV5-4 and TRBJ2-1, with 10 bases lining up with TRBD2. This clonotype was obtained from a woman aged 25-40 years who had been exposed to COVID-19. The material sequenced was PBMCs or T cells enriched from blood (not recorded which). The CDR3 region has the DNA TGTGCCAGCAGCCCGCCACTAGCGGGAAAACTCTCCTACAATGAGCAGTTCTTC. Residues: CASSPPLAGKLSYNEQFF.